The rows below give T cell receptor beta chains drawn from one sample of a study of OX40 agonist ivuxolimab in advanced cancers. Produced via immunoSEQ multiplex PCR; TCRdb's table is partial and in-frame only. The top ten hold approximately 12% of the sample, which has 12,000 or so clones, roughly two thirds seen once. This specimen was CD4+ or CD8+ T cells sorted from blood, taken in a trial of the OX40 agonist ivuxolimab. The receptors here all came from an adult with an advanced solid tumor such as melanoma, head and neck, liver or kidney cancer. CDR3s include the opening cysteine and the closing phenylalanine or tryptophan. The order of the fields is J gene, clone size, D gene, V gene, CDR3 DNA, CDR3 protein. A D gene is named only where the DNA matches it firmly. Expanded clones are given a class, and other clones once, few, many or no size at all.

TRBJ2-7,once,-,TRBV2,TGTGCCAGCGTGGGCAGGTCCTACGAGCAGTACTTC,CASVGRSYEQYF
TRBJ2-7,-,-,TRBV10-3,TGTGCCATCAGTGAGTCGAGGGTTGGGGCTCAGGGACAACCGTACGAGCAGTACTTC,CAISESRVGAQGQPYEQYF
TRBJ2-7,few,-,TRBV5-1,TGCGCCAGCAGCTTGGAAGGACAGCTAATTTCCTACGAGCAGTACTTC,CASSLEGQLISYEQYF
TRBJ2-3,few,TRBD1,TRBV5-4,TGTGCCAGCAGCTTGGGGACAGGGGTCGAGGGCACAGATACGCAGTATTTT,CASSLGTGVEGTDTQYF
TRBJ1-2,-,-,TRBV6-5,TGTGCCAGCAGTTACTTCTTAGGGTCTTGGAACTATGGCTACACCTTC,CASSYFLGSWNYGYTF
TRBJ2-7,-,-,TRBV5-3,TGTGCCAGCAGCTTGGGCTACGAGCAGTACTTC,CASSLGYEQYF
TRBJ2-7,-,TRBD2,TRBV6-1,TGTGCCATCAGTCCCGGGACTAGCCTTAACGAGCAGTACTTC,CAISPGTSLNEQYF
TRBJ2-7,-,TRBD1,TRBV10-3,TGTGCCATCAGTGAGATTTGGGGACAGAAATCTCCCTACGAGCAGTACTTC,CAISEIWGQKSPYEQYF
TRBJ1-2,-,-,TRBV7-2,TGTGCCAGCAGCTTAGCGACAGTCTATGGCTACACCTTC,CASSLATVYGYTF
TRBJ2-2,once,-,TRBV5-1,TGCGCCAGCAGCTCGGAGGGGGCCGGGGAGCTGTTTTTT,CASSSEGAGELFF
TRBJ2-6,-,-,TRBV15,TGTGCCACCAGTTCTACCACAGGGTCTGGGGCCAACGTCCTGACTTTC,CATSSTTGSGANVLTF
TRBJ2-1,once,-,TRBV19,TGTGCCAGTAGTATTGATGGCGGGTCAAGCTCCTACAATGAGCAGTTCTTC,CASSIDGGSSSYNEQFF
TRBJ1-2,-,-,TRBV27,TGTGCCAGCAGTTTATCACCAGCAAACTATGGCTACACCTTC,CASSLSPANYGYTF
TRBJ2-6,-,TRBD2,TRBV7-9,TGTGCCAGCAGCTTAAATCCGGGGGGTCCCAGTGGGGCCAACGTCCTGACTTTC,CASSLNPGGPSGANVLTF
TRBJ2-1,-,TRBD1,TRBV6-8,TGTGCCAGTCCGGGACAGGGTCTCGACCATGAGCAGTTCTTC,CASPGQGLDHEQFF
TRBJ2-3,-,TRBD2,TRBV4-2,TGTGCCAGCAGCCAAGCTGGTACTAGCGGAACAGATACGCAGTATTTT,CASSQAGTSGTDTQYF
TRBJ2-1,-,TRBD2,TRBV6-6,TGTGCCAGCAGTTCCGTGGGGGGACTATACAATGAGCAGTTCTTC,CASSSVGGLYNEQFF
TRBJ2-7,-,-,TRBV19,TGTGCCAGTAGTGGTTTGAGCTCCTACGAGCAGTACTTC,CASSGLSSYEQYF
TRBJ1-5,few,-,TRBV19,TGTGCCAGTAGTTCCGAGACTCGGGAGGGTCAGCCCCAGCATTTT,CASSSETREGQPQHF
TRBJ1-2,-,-,TRBV19,TGTGCCAGTAGTACGGGACTCCTACGGTGGTATGGCTACACCTTC,CASSTGLLRWYGYTF
TRBJ2-7,-,-,TRBV11-2,TGTGCCAGCAGCTTAGACGTCTCCTACGAGCAGTACTTC,CASSLDVSYEQYF
TRBJ2-2,-,-,TRBV9,TGTGCCAGCAGCGACGAGAATTCCGGGGAGCTGTTTTTT,CASSDENSGELFF
TRBJ2-1,-,-,TRBV4-3,TGCGCCAGCAGCCCAAGGACGGGTCTCAGTGAGCAGTTCTTC,CASSPRTGLSEQFF
TRBJ1-5,-,-,TRBV28,TGTGCCAGCAGTTTATTGTCCGGAGATCAGCCCCAGCATTTT,CASSLLSGDQPQHF
TRBJ1-2,-,TRBD1,TRBV5-1,TGCGCCAGCAGCTCGCTAATGGGACAGGGAGGCAAGGGCTACACCTTC,CASSSLMGQGGKGYTF
TRBJ2-5,-,TRBD2,TRBV6-5,TGCGCCAGCTCTCCGGGACTAGGGGTTGAGACCCAGTACTTC,CASSPGLGVETQYF
TRBJ2-7,-,-,TRBV6-5,TGTGCCAGCAGTTACTCGGCCGGGAGCTCCTACGAGCAGTACTTC,CASSYSAGSSYEQYF
TRBJ1-1,-,-,TRBV5-7,TGTGCCAGCAGCGGGCTAAGGGAGGCCCCCGGGGCTGAAGCTTTCTTT,CASSGLREAPGAEAFF
TRBJ1-2,-,-,TRBV7-9,TGTGCCAGCAGCTTATTGGGCGGCTATGGCTACACCTTC,CASSLLGGYGYTF
TRBJ2-1,-,TRBD1,TRBV19,TGTGCCAGTAGCCCTGAACAGGGGACATACAATGAGCAGTTCTTC,CASSPEQGTYNEQFF
TRBJ2-7,-,-,TRBV4-3,TGCGCCAGCAGCCAAGGGGGGACACGTCCAACCTACGAGCAGTACTTC,CASSQGGTRPTYEQYF
TRBJ2-2,-,-,TRBV27,TGTGCCAGCAGTTGGGCGGGGGCTAACACCGGGGAGCTGTTTTTT,CASSWAGANTGELFF
TRBJ1-1,-,-,TRBV6-5,TGTGCCAGCAGTTTTAAGCACACCGGAGAGGCTGAAGCTTTCTTT,CASSFKHTGEAEAFF
TRBJ2-1,large,-,TRBV7-9,TGTGCCAGCAGCTTAGTAAACAATGAGCAGTTCTTC,CASSLVNNEQFF
TRBJ2-1,-,TRBD2,TRBV14,TGTGCCAGCAGCCTTAGCGGGGCCGCTATGGATGAGCAGTTCTTC,CASSLSGAAMDEQFF
TRBJ2-7,-,TRBD1,TRBV6-6,TGTGCCAGCAGGGAGACAGGGGGACACTACGAGCAGTACTTC,CASRETGGHYEQYF
TRBJ1-5,few,TRBD1,TRBV28,TGTGCCAGCAGTTTTTGGGACAGGGGGTTGGAGCCCCAGCATTTT,CASSFWDRGLEPQHF
TRBJ2-3,few,TRBD1,TRBV27,TGTGCCAGCATAGGGGGCGTCGAACCCACAGATACGCAGTATTTT,CASIGGVEPTDTQYF
TRBJ2-1,-,-,TRBV27,TGTGCCAGCAGTCCCGGGAGCTACAATGAGCAGTTCTTC,CASSPGSYNEQFF
TRBJ1-5,few,-,TRBV6-6,TGTGCCAGCAGTTACTCTCCCCGGTCGGATCAGCCCCAGCATTTT,CASSYSPRSDQPQHF
TRBJ1-2,few,-,TRBV28,TGTGCCAGCAGAGCCCAGACACAAGGCTACACCTTC,CASRAQTQGYTF
TRBJ2-7,-,-,TRBV23-1,TGCGCCAGCAGGCGGGACACCGAGTTATGCGAGCAGTACTTC,CASRRDTELCEQYF
TRBJ2-1,once,TRBD2,TRBV6-5,TGTGCCAGCCGGGGGGAATCGAGCTCCTACAATGAGCAGTTCTTC,CASRGESSSYNEQFF
TRBJ1-1,-,TRBD1,TRBV4-1,TGCGCCAGCAGCCAAATTCAATCACAGGGGGCGCATATTGAAGCTTTCTTT,CASSQIQSQGAHIEAFF
TRBJ1-1,-,-,TRBV19,TGTGCCAGTAGTGACCCGCAAATCGACGGAAAAGAAGCTTTCTTT,CASSDPQIDGKEAFF
TRBJ2-5,-,TRBD2,TRBV6-6,TGTGCCAGCAGCCTGGCGGGGGGGCAGGAGACCCAGTACTTC,CASSLAGGQETQYF
TRBJ2-5,-,TRBD2,TRBV7-9,TGTGCCAGCACCTCCGGGACTAGGTACGAGACCCAGTACTTC,CASTSGTRYETQYF